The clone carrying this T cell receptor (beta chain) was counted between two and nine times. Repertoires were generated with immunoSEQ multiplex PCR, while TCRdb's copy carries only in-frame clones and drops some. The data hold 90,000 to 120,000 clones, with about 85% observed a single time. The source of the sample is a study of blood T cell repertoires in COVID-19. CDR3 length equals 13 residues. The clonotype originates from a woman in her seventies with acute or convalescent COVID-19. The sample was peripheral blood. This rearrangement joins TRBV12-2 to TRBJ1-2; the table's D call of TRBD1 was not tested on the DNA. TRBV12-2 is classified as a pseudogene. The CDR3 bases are TGTGCAAGTCGCTATAAACAGGGTGGTGGCTACACCTTC. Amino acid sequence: CASRYKQGGGYTF.